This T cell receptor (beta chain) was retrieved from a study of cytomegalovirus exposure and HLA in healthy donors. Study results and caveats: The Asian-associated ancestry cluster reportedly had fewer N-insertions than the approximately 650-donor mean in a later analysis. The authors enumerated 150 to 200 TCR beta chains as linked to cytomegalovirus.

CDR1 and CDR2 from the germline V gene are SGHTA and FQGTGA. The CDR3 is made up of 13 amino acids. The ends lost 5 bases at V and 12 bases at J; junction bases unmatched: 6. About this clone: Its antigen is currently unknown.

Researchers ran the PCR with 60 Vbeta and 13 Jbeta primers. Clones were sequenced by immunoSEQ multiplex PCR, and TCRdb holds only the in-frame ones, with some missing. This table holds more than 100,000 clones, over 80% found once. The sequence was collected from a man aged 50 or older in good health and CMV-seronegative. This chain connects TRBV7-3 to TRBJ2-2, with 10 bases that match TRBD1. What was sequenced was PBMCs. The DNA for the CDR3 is TGTGCCAGCAGCCCCGGGACAGGGGAGAAGCTGTTTTTT. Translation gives CASSPGTGEKLFF. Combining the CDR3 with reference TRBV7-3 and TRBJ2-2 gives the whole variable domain GAGVSQTPSNKVTEKGKYVELRCDPISGHTALYWYRQSLGQGPEFLIYFQGTGAADDSGLPNDRFFAVRPEGSVSTLKIQRTERGDSAVYLCASSPGTGEKLFFGEGSRLTVL.